This T cell receptor (beta chain) was sequenced during a study of blood T cell repertoires in COVID-19. As for the study in general: The samples span acute and convalescent COVID-19 from the United States, Italy and Spain.

Original data processing: Estimation of nucleated cell counts relied on the amplification of reference gene primers. TCRdb's table, derived via immunoSEQ multiplex PCR, lists solely in-frame clones and lacks some. The DNA gave D and trimming, while V, J and clone size come from that table. Of some 120,000 clones listed, 70% to 80% are singletons. Germline V lookup: CDR1 LNHDA, CDR2 SQIVND (reference sequence). This CDR3 has 16 amino acids. With V trimmed by 3 bases and J by 4 bases, 4 bases remained unmatched. Regarding this clone: The same CDR3 also results from other DNA sequences found in this sample.

The source of this sequence is a man between 40 and 49 years old with active or convalescent COVID-19. This chain connects TRBV19 to TRBJ2-1; TRBD2 agrees at 12 bases. The sequenced sample was peripheral blood. The CDR3 reads CASSISLAGGYNEQFF. CDR3 nucleotide sequence: TGTGCCAGTAGTATCTCCCTAGCGGGAGGGTACAATGAGCAGTTCTTC.